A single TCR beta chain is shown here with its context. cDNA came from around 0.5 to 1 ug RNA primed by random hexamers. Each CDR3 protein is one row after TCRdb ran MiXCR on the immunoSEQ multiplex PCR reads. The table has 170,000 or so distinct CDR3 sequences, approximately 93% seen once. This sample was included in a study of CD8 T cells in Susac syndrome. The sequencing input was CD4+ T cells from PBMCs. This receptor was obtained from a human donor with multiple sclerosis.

The CDR3 loop is CASSILAGGDTGELFF. The CDR3 nucleotides are TGCGCCAGCAGCATCCTGGCAGGGGGGGACACCGGGGAGCTGTTTTTT. This chain links TRBV4-1 with TRBJ2-2; D possibly uses TRBD1 or TRBD2 (7 bases each). Trimming removed 5 bases at V and 3 bases at J, with 16 bases between. This CDR3 region has 16 residues. Looked up from germline, CDR1 is MGHRA and CDR2 is YSYEKL.